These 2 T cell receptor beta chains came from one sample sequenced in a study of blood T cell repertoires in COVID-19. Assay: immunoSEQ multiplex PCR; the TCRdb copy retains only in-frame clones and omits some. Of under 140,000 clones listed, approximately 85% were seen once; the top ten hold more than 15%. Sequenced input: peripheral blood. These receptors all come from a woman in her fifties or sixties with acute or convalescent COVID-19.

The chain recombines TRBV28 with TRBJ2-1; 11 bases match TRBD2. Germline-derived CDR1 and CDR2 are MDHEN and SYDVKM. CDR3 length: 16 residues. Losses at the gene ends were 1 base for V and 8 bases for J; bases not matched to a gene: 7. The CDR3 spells CASSLLVAGGPHEQFF. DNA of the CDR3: TGTGCCAGCAGTTTATTGGTAGCGGGGGGGCCGCATGAGCAGTTCTTC.

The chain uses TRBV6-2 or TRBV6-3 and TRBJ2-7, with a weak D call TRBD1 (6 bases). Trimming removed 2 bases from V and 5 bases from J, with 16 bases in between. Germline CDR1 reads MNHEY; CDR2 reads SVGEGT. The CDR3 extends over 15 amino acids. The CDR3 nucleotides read TGTGCCAGCAGTTACGGTCGGCAGGGGTTCCACGAGCAGTACTTC. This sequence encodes CASSYGRQGFHEQYF.